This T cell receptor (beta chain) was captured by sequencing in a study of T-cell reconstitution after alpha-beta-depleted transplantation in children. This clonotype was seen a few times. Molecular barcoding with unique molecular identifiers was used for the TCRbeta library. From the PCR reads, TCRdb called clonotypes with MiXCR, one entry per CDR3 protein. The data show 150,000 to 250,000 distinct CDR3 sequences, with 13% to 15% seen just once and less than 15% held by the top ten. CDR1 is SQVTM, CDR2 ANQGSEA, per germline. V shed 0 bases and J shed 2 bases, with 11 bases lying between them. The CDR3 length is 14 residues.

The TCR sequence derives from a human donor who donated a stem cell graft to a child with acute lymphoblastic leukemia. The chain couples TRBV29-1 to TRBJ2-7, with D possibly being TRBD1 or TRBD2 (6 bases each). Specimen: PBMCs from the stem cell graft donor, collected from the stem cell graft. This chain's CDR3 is CSVEDQGRPYEQYF. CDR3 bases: TGCAGCGTTGAAGACCAGGGGAGGCCCTACGAGCAGTACTTC.